Sequencing of this TCR beta chain was carried out in a study of response to subunit inactivated influenza vaccine. This clonotype appeared many times. From the RT-PCR reads, TCRdb called clonotypes with MiXCR, one entry per CDR3 protein. The table shows more than 250,000 distinct CDR3 sequences, with 21% occurring only once. Trimming left V 3 bases short and J 1 base short, with 25 bases between. Per germline, CDR1 DFQATT and CDR2 SNEGSKA (reference sequence). CDR3 length: 18 residues. V is TRBV20-1 and J is TRBJ2-7, with a weak D call TRBD2 (8 bases). The clonotype comes from a man aged 50 to 69 who received an inactivated influenza vaccine. The sample in question was PBMCs from blood, obtained less than 22 months after vaccination. The CDR3 sequence: CSASMPGGGWGPSYEQYF. The CDR3 DNA sequence: TGCAGTGCTAGTATGCCGGGAGGGGGCTGGGGACCGTCCTACGAGCAGTACTTC.